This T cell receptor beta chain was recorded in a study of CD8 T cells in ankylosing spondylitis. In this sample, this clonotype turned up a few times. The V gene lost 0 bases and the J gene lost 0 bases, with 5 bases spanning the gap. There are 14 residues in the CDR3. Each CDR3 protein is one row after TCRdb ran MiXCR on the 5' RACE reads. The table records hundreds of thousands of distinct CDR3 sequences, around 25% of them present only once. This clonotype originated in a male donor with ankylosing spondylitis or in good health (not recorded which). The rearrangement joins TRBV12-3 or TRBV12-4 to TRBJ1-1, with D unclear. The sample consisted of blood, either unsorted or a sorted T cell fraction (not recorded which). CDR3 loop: CASSLASMNTEAFF. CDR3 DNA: TGTGCCAGCAGTTTAGCCAGCATGAACACTGAAGCTTTCTTT.